This T cell receptor (beta chain) was obtained from a study of blood T cell repertoires in COVID-19. Study details: The cDNA or gDNA used as material had been derived from T cells, B-cell-depleted T cells, or PBMCs.

Original handling: The assay estimated nucleated cells by amplifying reference gene primers. Assay used: immunoSEQ multiplex PCR; TCRdb lists only in-frame clones, some missing. Clonal size and the V and J genes are those of that table, whereas D and trimming came from the DNA. This sample yields 150,000 or so clones, of which around four fifths are seen a single time; 2.5% to 3% belongs to the top ten. Germline CDR1 and CDR2: SGDLS and YYNGEE. Trimming pared 0 bases from V and 2 bases from J, leaving 5 bases between. This CDR3 is 13 amino acids long. This clonotype originated in a woman aged 60-70 years with acute or convalescent COVID-19. Sequenced material: peripheral blood. The chain recombines TRBV9 with TRBJ2-5; the D is unclear. The CDR3 is CASSVASQETQYF. The CDR3 bases are TGTGCCAGCAGCGTAGCCTCTCAAGAGACCCAGTACTTC.